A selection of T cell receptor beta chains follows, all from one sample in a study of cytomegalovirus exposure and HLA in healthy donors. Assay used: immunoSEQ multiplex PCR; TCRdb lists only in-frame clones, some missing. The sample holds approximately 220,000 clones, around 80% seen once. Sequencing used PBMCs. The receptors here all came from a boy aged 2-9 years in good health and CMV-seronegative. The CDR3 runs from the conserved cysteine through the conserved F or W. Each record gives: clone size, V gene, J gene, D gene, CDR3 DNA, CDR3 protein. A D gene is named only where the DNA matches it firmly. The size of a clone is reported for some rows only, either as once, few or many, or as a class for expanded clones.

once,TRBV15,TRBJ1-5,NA,TGTGCCACCAGCAGCGGGTATAGCAATCAGCCCCAGCATTTT,CATSSGYSNQPQHF
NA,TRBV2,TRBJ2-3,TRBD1,TGTGCCAGCAGTCGGGACAGGGTAGCAGATACGCAGTATTTT,CASSRDRVADTQYF
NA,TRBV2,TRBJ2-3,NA,TGTGCCAGCAGTGAATCCGGGATGGGGAAAGATACGCAGTATTTT,CASSESGMGKDTQYF
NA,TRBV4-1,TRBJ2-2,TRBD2,TGCGCCAGCAGCCAATGGGGGACTAGGGCCGGGGAGCTGTTTTTT,CASSQWGTRAGELFF
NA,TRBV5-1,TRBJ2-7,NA,TGCGCCAGCAGCTCACCGGGCTACGAGCAGTACTTC,CASSSPGYEQYF
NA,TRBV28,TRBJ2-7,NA,TGTGCCAGCAGTTTATTCGGGAGCGGGTCCTACGAGCAGTACTTC,CASSLFGSGSYEQYF
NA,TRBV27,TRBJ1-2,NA,TGTGCCAGCAGTCGGGTCGGCTGCGGCTACACCTTC,CASSRVGCGYTF
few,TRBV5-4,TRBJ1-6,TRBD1,TGTGCCAGCAGCTTGGGGGGACAGGGAAATTCACCCCTCCACTTT,CASSLGGQGNSPLHF
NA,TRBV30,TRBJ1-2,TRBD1,TGTGCCTGGAGTCGAACAGGGGAAGGTGGCTACACCTTC,CAWSRTGEGGYTF
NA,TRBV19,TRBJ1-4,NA,TGTGCCAGTAGTATATCCCGGACAGTTGGAGAAAAACTGTTTTTT,CASSISRTVGEKLFF
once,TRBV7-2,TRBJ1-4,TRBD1,TGTGCCAGCAGCTTATACAGGGGTGGTGAAAAACTGTTTTTT,CASSLYRGGEKLFF
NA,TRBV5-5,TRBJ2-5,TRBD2,TGTGCCAGCAGCGGAGAGGGACTAGCGGTACAAGAGACCCAGTACTTC,CASSGEGLAVQETQYF
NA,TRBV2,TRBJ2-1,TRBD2,TGTGCCAGCACCCGGACTAGCGGGGTACGGAATGAGCAGTTCTTC,CASTRTSGVRNEQFF
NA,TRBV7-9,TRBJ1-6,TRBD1,TGTGCCAGCAGCTTCCAACAGGGGGCCGGTTCACCCCTCCACTTT,CASSFQQGAGSPLHF
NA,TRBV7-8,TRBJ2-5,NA,TGTGCCAGCAGCTTAAGTCTGAGAGAGACCCAGTACTTC,CASSLSLRETQYF
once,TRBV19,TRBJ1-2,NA,TGTGCCAGTACTCTAGTCGGACAGATCCACTATGGCTACACCTTC,CASTLVGQIHYGYTF
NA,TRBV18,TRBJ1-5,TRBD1,TGTGCCAGCTCACATTCCCCCTCGACAGGGGCTCAGCCCCAGCATTTT,CASSHSPSTGAQPQHF
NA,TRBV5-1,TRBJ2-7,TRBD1,TGCGCCAGCAGCCGGACCGGGACAGGGGGGAGCTCCTACGAGCAGTACTTC,CASSRTGTGGSSYEQYF
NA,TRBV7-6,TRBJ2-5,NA,TGTGCCAGCACCTTGGGGGGGCCACAAGAGACCCAGTACTTC,CASTLGGPQETQYF
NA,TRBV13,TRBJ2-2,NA,TGTGCCAGCATGACAGGCCGAACCGGGGAGCTGTTTTTT,CASMTGRTGELFF
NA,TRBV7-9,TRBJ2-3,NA,TGTGCCAGCAGCCGAGACAGAAGCACAGATACGCAGTATTTT,CASSRDRSTDTQYF
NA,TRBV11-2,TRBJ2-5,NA,TGTGCCAGCAGCCAGGCTTTAGGCCGCCAAGAGACCCAGTACTTC,CASSQALGRQETQYF
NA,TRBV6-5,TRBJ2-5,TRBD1,TGTGCCAGCATCGATCCCCAGGGGGCAGGGGAGACCCAGTACTTC,CASIDPQGAGETQYF
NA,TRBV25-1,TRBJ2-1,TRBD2,TGTGCCAGCAGAGCGGGACTAGCGGCCTACAATGAGCAGTTCTTC,CASRAGLAAYNEQFF
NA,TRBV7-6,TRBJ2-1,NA,TGTGCCAGCAGCTTAGATTGGCGGAGCGCCTACAATGAGCAGTTCTTC,CASSLDWRSAYNEQFF
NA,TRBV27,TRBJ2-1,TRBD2,TGTGCCAGCAGTTTAATTGTGGCTAGCGGATACAATGAGCAGTTCTTC,CASSLIVASGYNEQFF
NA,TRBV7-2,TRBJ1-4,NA,TGTGCCAGCAGCTCTCACAGGGCTCCAACTAATGAAAAACTGTTTTTT,CASSSHRAPTNEKLFF
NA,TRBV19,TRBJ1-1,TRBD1,TGTGCCAGTAGTACAGGACAGGGGATGAACACTGAAGCTTTCTTT,CASSTGQGMNTEAFF
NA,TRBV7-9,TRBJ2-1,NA,TGTGCCAGCAGCTTAGGAGGGAGTGGTGAGCAGTTCTTC,CASSLGGSGEQFF
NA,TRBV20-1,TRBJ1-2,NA,TGCAGTGCTTCGACAGGCTATGGCTACACCTTC,CSASTGYGYTF
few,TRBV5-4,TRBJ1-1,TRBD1,TGTGCCACCGGACAGGAATACCTTAACACTGAAGCTTTCTTT,CATGQEYLNTEAFF
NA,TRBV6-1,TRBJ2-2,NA,TGTGCCAGCAGCCCACCCGCGGGCGCCGGGGAGCTGTTTTTT,CASSPPAGAGELFF
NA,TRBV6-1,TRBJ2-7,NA,TGTGCCAGCAGCCCAGGGGACGAGCAGTACTTC,CASSPGDEQYF
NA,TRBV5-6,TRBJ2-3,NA,TGTGCCAGCAGCTTGCGTGTTGGCACAGATACGCAGTATTTT,CASSLRVGTDTQYF
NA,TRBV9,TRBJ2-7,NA,TGTGCCAGCAGCGTAGGGCGGACTGGCGAGCAGTACTTC,CASSVGRTGEQYF
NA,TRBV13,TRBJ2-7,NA,TGTGCCAGCAGCTTAGGCCCTATCTACGAGCAGTACTTC,CASSLGPIYEQYF
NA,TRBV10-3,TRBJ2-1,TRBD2,TGTGCCATCAGTGAACCGGGACTAGCGGGGGGGCTAAATGAGCAGTTCTTC,CAISEPGLAGGLNEQFF
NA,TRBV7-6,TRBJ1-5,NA,TGTGCCAGCAGCTTAGCTAGTGGGGCGACCCATCCCCAGCATTTT,CASSLASGATHPQHF
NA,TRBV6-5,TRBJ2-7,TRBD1,TGTGCCAGCAGAGGACGACAGGGACACGAGCAGTACTTC,CASRGRQGHEQYF
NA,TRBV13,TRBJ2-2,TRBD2,TGTGCCAGCAGCTTAGGGACTAGCGGGACGAACACCGGGGAGCTGTTTTTT,CASSLGTSGTNTGELFF
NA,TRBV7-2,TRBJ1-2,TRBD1,TGTGCCAGCAGCTCAGACAGGGTAGGCTACACCTTC,CASSSDRVGYTF
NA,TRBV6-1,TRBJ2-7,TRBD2,TGTGCCAGCAGTGCTAGCGGGAGAGGCTCCCACGAGCAGTACTTC,CASSASGRGSHEQYF
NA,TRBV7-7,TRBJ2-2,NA,TGTGCTAGCAGCTCAATTAGTTCCGGGGAGCTGTTTTTT,CASSSISSGELFF
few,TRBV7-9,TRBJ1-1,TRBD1,TGTGCCAGCAGGACCGGGACAGCTGAAGCTTTCTTT,CASRTGTAEAFF
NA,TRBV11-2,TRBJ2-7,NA,TGTGCCAGCAGCTTCGTCCTAAACTACGAGCAGTACTTC,CASSFVLNYEQYF
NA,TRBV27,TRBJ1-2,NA,TGTGCCAGCAGACTACAAGCATCCTATGGCTACACCTTC,CASRLQASYGYTF
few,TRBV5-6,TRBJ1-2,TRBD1,TGTGCCAGCAGCCCACCCCCGGGACAGGGGATCTATGGCTACACCTTC,CASSPPPGQGIYGYTF